One and the same sample provided the 7 T cell receptor beta chains below, sequenced in a study of blood T cell repertoires in COVID-19. TCRdb's copy holds only in-frame clones and misses some; the assay was immunoSEQ multiplex PCR. The sample shows under 150,000 clones, around 81% of them seen only once. Sequencing was performed on peripheral blood. These receptors came from a woman aged 45-65 years with acute or convalescent COVID-19.

The chain is built from TRBV11-3 and TRBJ2-1; 9 positions match TRBD1. CDR3 size: 16 residues. Looked up from germline, CDR1 is SGHNT and CDR2 is YENEEA. V shed 0 bases, J shed 13 bases, and the junction held 13 bases outside the gene matches. CDR3 loop: CASSLDHGTGNGRQFF. Here the CDR3 DNA reads TGTGCCAGCAGCTTAGATCATGGGACAGGGAATGGACGTCAGTTCTTC.

The chain carries TRBV6-2 or TRBV6-3 and TRBJ1-5, with D unresolved. Germline V gene data show CDR1 as MNHEY and CDR2 as SVGEGT. V was pared by 5 bases and J by 5 bases, with 10 bases between. This CDR3 region has 13 residues. The CDR3 reads CASSRRRDQPQHF. The CDR3 DNA is TGTGCCAGCAGTCGCCGCCGGGATCAGCCCCAGCATTTT.

The chain carries TRBV3-1 (or the pseudogene TRBV3-2) and TRBJ1-2; the D is unclear. V was clipped by 3 bases and J by 7 bases, with 9 bases between them. The germline gives CDR1 LGHDT, CDR2 YNNKEL (reference sequence). The CDR3 runs 12 residues. CDR3 amino acids: CASSHPGSGYTF. The CDR3 DNA sequence: TGTGCCAGCAGCCATCCCGGGTCTGGCTACACCTTC.

The CDR3 here is CASTGAGELFF. DNA of the CDR3: TGTGCCAGCACGGGGGCCGGGGAGCTGTTTTTT. The chain recombines TRBV6-6 with TRBJ2-2; maybe TRBD2 (6 bases). This CDR3 region has 11 residues. Per the germline V gene, CDR1 is MNHNY and CDR2 is SVGAGI (reference sequence). Deletions cut 7 bases from V and 6 bases from J, with 6 bases between.

V gene TRBV11-1 combines with J gene TRBJ2-3; 9 nucleotides align to TRBD2. The CDR3 contains 14 residues. V lost 1 base and J lost 10; bases outside the gene matches: 6. CDR1 and CDR2 from the germline V gene are SGHAT and FQDESV (reference sequence). The CDR3 DNA is TGTGCCAGCAGCTTAGGCGGCGGGGGGGCCGCGCAGTATTTT. Amino acids: CASSLGGGGAAQYF. Filled out from reference TRBV11-1 and TRBJ2-3, the complete variable domain reads EAEVAQSPRYKITEKSQAVAFWCDPISGHATLYWYRQILGQGPELLVQFQDESVVDDSQLPKDRFSAERLKGVDSTLKIQPAELGDSAMYLCASSLGGGGAAQYFGPGTRLTVL.

The J gene is TRBJ1-3, the V gene TRBV18; tentatively, D is TRBD1 (6 bases). Trimming removed 4 bases from V and 0 bases from J, with 7 bases in between. This CDR3 comprises 14 residues. CDR1 and CDR2 from the germline V gene are KGHSH and LQKENI. The CDR3 loop is CASSRTDSGNTIYF. In DNA form, the CDR3 reads TGTGCCAGCTCACGGACAGACTCTGGAAACACCATATATTTT.

The J gene is TRBJ1-6, the V gene TRBV5-5; 9 bases are a match to TRBD1. J was trimmed by 9 bases and V by 4 bases; bases with no gene match: 11. CDR1 is SGHKS, CDR2 YYEKEE, per germline (reference sequence). This CDR3 spans 16 amino acids. CDR3 region: CASSSTGGISASPLHF. CDR3 DNA: TGTGCCAGCAGCAGTACAGGGGGCATCTCAGCTTCACCCCTCCACTTT.